One and the same sample provided the 19 T cell receptor beta chains below, sequenced in a study of T cell responses to AZD1222 COVID-19 vaccine. Assay: immunoSEQ multiplex PCR; the TCRdb copy retains only in-frame clones and omits some. The sample has 88,000 or so clones, about nine tenths seen once. The sample was peripheral blood, taken on day 0 of AZD1222 vaccination. The receptors were gathered from an adult in good health.

This chain connects TRBV30 to TRBJ1-5; 7 bases agree with TRBD1. The CDR3 sequence is 18 residues long. The V segment lost 1 base and the J segment 7 bases; nucleotides outside the gene matches: 19. Germline-derived CDR1 and CDR2 are GTSNPN and SVGIG (reference sequence). CDR3 region: CAWSEENDRVSFYQPQHF. DNA of the CDR3: TGTGCCTGGAGTGAAGAGAACGACAGGGTTTCATTCTACCAGCCCCAGCATTTT.

The chain carries TRBV4-3 and TRBJ2-1; possible D gene TRBD2, 5 bases. This CDR3 has 15 residues. With 1 base removed from V and 0 bases from J, the gap between germline ends came to 7 bases. Germline V gene sequence: CDR1 LGHNA, CDR2 YSLEER. The CDR3 loop reads CASSQGESSYNEQFF. CDR3 nucleotides: TGCGCCAGCAGCCAAGGGGAGAGCTCCTACAATGAGCAGTTCTTC.

This clone has only a few counts. The V and J genes are TRBV6-6 and TRBJ2-1; D ambiguous. Deletions cut 4 bases from V and 0 bases from J, with 10 bases between. CDR3 length equals 15 residues. Germline V gene lookup returns CDR1 MNHNY and CDR2 SVGAGI (reference sequence). CDR3: CASSSDTFSYNEQFF. CDR3 nucleotides: TGTGCCAGCAGTTCCGATACCTTCTCCTACAATGAGCAGTTCTTC.

By sample share, this clone is large. The chain uses TRBV7-3 and TRBJ2-3, with 10 bases that match TRBD2. V lost 5 bases, J lost 6 bases, and 8 bases stayed unmatched. The CDR3 is 15 amino acids. Looked up from germline, CDR1 is SGHTA and CDR2 is FQGTGA. CDR3 protein: CASSPRGSGGDTQYF. CDR3 nucleotides: TGTGCCAGCAGCCCGCGTGGTAGCGGGGGGGATACGCAGTATTTT.

The chain has TRBV2 and TRBJ2-7, with 11 bases fitting TRBD1. This CDR3 region has 15 residues. V dropped 5 bases and J dropped 4; count of bases not matched to a gene: 7. CDR1 SNHLY and CDR2 FYNNEI come from the germline V gene. The CDR3 is CASSLDRGLGYEQYF. The DNA of the CDR3 is TGTGCCAGCAGTTTGGACAGGGGGCTCGGATACGAGCAGTACTTC.

V is TRBV19 and J is TRBJ1-2; 7 positions match TRBD1. The length of the CDR3 is 12 residues. Germline V gene data show CDR1 as LNHDA and CDR2 as SQIVND (reference sequence). Trimming took 6 bases from V and 8 from J; bases not matched to a gene: 6. This chain's CDR3 is CASRAGGIGYTF. CDR3 nucleotide sequence: TGTGCCAGTAGGGCAGGGGGTATCGGCTACACCTTC.

The chain employs TRBV7-2 and TRBJ2-7, with TRBD2 as a possible D gene (5 bases). The CDR3 is made up of 19 amino acids. V lost 4 bases and J lost 1, with 26 bases in between. Per germline, CDR1 SGHTA and CDR2 FQGNSA. This CDR3 reads CASSSPGGSFRTLSYEQYF. The CDR3 DNA follows: TGTGCCAGCAGCTCACCCGGAGGCTCTTTCCGAACCTTGTCCTACGAGCAGTACTTC.

The V and J genes are TRBV5-5 and TRBJ1-2, with 7 bases identical to TRBD1. The V segment lost 3 bases and the J segment 4 bases; nucleotides outside the gene matches: 9. This CDR3 is built from 15 residues. Germline loops: CDR1 SGHKS, CDR2 YYEKEE (reference sequence). The CDR3 sequence is CASSSDRAFTYGYTF. The CDR3 region has the DNA TGTGCCAGCAGCTCCGACAGGGCCTTTACCTATGGCTACACCTTC.

The V gene is TRBV6-5, the J gene TRBJ2-5; TRBD1 matches 9 bases. The length of the CDR3 is 15 residues. In germline, CDR1 is MNHEY, CDR2 SVGAGI. The V gene end was trimmed by 2 bases and the J gene end by 4 bases; junction bases not matched to a gene: 5. The CDR3 sequence: CASSYPDRGRETQYF. Here the CDR3 DNA reads TGTGCCAGCAGTTACCCGGACAGGGGCCGAGAGACCCAGTACTTC.

This clone was seen only a few times. The chain carries TRBV19 and TRBJ1-5; D might be TRBD1 (6 bases). CDR3 length: 15 residues. Trimming shortened V by 4 bases and J by 9 bases, and 19 bases separated the two germline ends. Germline V gene sequence: CDR1 LNHDA, CDR2 SQIVND (reference sequence). The CDR3: CASSTGQSTGRPQHF. The CDR3 bases are TGTGCCAGTAGTACCGGACAGTCCACGGGGAGGCCCCAGCATTTT.

V and J are TRBV11-3 and TRBJ2-7; TRBD2 might be the D (7 bases). V was shortened by 4 bases and J by 7 bases, with 23 bases between the two germline ends. Germline V gene data show CDR1 as SGHNT and CDR2 as YENEEA. CDR3 size: 16 residues. CDR3 amino acids: CASSWSLGGTQGEQYF. The CDR3 DNA reads TGTGCCAGCAGCTGGAGCTTGGGGGGGACCCAGGGGGAGCAGTACTTC.

The J gene is TRBJ1-1, the V gene TRBV16; D may be TRBD1 (6 bases). CDR1 is KGHSY and CDR2 is FQNENV in the germline V gene. This CDR3 spans 13 amino acids. Trimming pared 2 bases from V and 10 bases from J, leaving 14 bases between. The CDR3 DNA reads TGTGCCAGCAGCCAAGGTCCTGGGGGCGCAGCTTTCTTT. Translated: CASSQGPGGAAFF.

The CDR3: CASSLFSNQPQHF. The CDR3 DNA reads TGTGCCAGCAGTTTATTTAGCAATCAGCCCCAGCATTTT. The chain employs TRBV27 and TRBJ1-5, with D unresolved. The CDR3 spans 13 residues. The germline gives CDR1 MNHEY, CDR2 SMNVEV (reference sequence). V was cut by 1 base and J by 0 bases, with 1 base left in between.

CDR3 bases: TGTGCCAGTAGTCCGACAGATAACTATGGCTACACCTTC. Translation: CASSPTDNYGYTF. This rearrangement joins TRBV19 to TRBJ1-2, with D tentatively TRBD1 (5 bases). Trimming removed 5 bases at V and 1 base at J, with 8 bases between. Germline V gene lookup returns CDR1 LNHDA and CDR2 SQIVND (reference sequence). This CDR3 has 13 amino acids. Variable domain in full (rest from reference TRBV19 and TRBJ1-2): DGGITQSPKYLFRKEGQNVTLSCEQNLNHDAMYWYRQDPGQGLRLIYYSQIVNDFQKGDIAEGYSVSREKKESFPLTVTSAQKNPTAFYLCASSPTDNYGYTFGSGTRLTVV.

This clone has only a few counts. The chain uses TRBV6-4 and TRBJ2-2, with 7 nucleotides matching TRBD1. The trim removed 5 bases at V and 8 bases at J, leaving 8 bases unmatched. Germline V gene data show CDR1 as MRHNA and CDR2 as SNTAGT. The CDR3 is 14 residues long. The CDR3, as DNA: TGTGCCAGCAGTCCCGGGGACAGTTCGGGGGAGCTGTTTTTT. Protein sequence: CASSPGDSSGELFF.

The rearrangement joins TRBV29-1 to TRBJ2-2, with a weak D call TRBD2 (7 bases). Germline lookup yields CDR1 SQVTM and CDR2 ANQGSEA. V was cut by 1 base and J by 1 base, with 13 bases left in between. This CDR3 contains 16 residues. The CDR3 sequence: CSVEALGGLNTGELFF. CDR3 DNA sequence: TGCAGCGTTGAAGCCCTGGGGGGGCTGAACACCGGGGAGCTGTTTTTT.

This clone appeared once. The chain uses TRBV7-6 and TRBJ2-7; D remains ambiguous. Germline CDR1 and CDR2: SGHVS and FNYEAQ. This CDR3 has 13 residues. V was cut by 4 bases and J by 2 bases, with 9 bases left in between. Written as DNA, the CDR3 is TGTGCCAGCAGCTCGGACCAGCCCTACGAGCAGTACTTC. Amino acid sequence: CASSSDQPYEQYF.

This clone has a single count. The gene calls are TRBV5-1 and TRBJ2-2, with unresolved D. The CDR3 totals 13 residues. The V and J ends lost 2 bases and 8 bases respectively, with 10 bases between them. CDR1 is SGHRS and CDR2 is YFSETQ in the germline V gene. CDR3 bases: TGCGCCAGCAGCTTACCAGACCGGGGGGAGCTGTTTTTT. Its translation: CASSLPDRGELFF.

The gene calls are TRBV5-1 and TRBJ2-7; D might be TRBD2 (5 bases). Germline-derived CDR1 and CDR2 are SGHRS and YFSETQ. The CDR3 runs to 13 residues. V lost 0 bases, J lost 4 bases, and 8 bases lay in between. CDR3 in amino acids: CASSLAGIYEQYF. Here the CDR3 DNA reads TGCGCCAGCAGCTTGGCGGGGATATACGAGCAGTACTTC.